One and the same sample provided the 8 T cell receptor beta chains below, sequenced in a study of cytomegalovirus exposure and HLA in healthy donors. The PCR had 60 Vbeta and 13 Jbeta primers. Sequenced by immunoSEQ multiplex PCR; TCRdb stores in-frame clones only, minus some. The sample carries about 130,000 clones, about 80% recorded once. The sequenced sample was PBMCs. These receptors came from a man aged 25 to 40 in good health and CMV-seronegative.

CDR3 protein: CASSSTGVGSPLHF. The CDR3 DNA reads as TGTGCCAGCAGTTCTACAGGGGTAGGTTCACCCCTCCACTTT. The J gene is TRBJ1-6, the V gene TRBV6-1; 7 bases are shared with TRBD1. Germline loops: CDR1 MNHNS, CDR2 SASEGT. This CDR3 contains 14 residues. The ends lost 5 bases at V and 9 bases at J; junction bases unmatched: 7.

The chain couples TRBV2 to TRBJ2-5, with 10 bases lining up with TRBD2. There are 15 residues in the CDR3. The V gene's germline CDR1 is SNHLY and CDR2 FYNNEI. After removal of 1 base from V and 7 bases from J, the junction contained 6 bases not matched to a gene. Here the CDR3 DNA reads TGTGCCAGCAGTGAAGGACAAGAGCGGGAGGGGACCCAGTACTTC. Residues: CASSEGQEREGTQYF.

The CDR3 loop reads CSTLAGSSYNEQFF. CDR3 nucleotides: TGCAGCACCCTCGCGGGGAGCTCCTACAATGAGCAGTTCTTC. The rearrangement links TRBV29-1 to TRBJ2-1; possibly TRBD2 for D (6 bases). Germline V gives CDR1 SQVTM, CDR2 ANQGSEA. This CDR3 has 14 amino acids. V was pared by 8 bases and J by 0 bases, with 14 bases between.

The chain links TRBV15 to TRBJ2-7; 10 positions agree with TRBD2. The ends lost 0 bases at V and 4 bases at J; junction bases unmatched: 6. The germline V gene has CDR1 LNHNV and CDR2 YYDKDF (reference sequence). This CDR3 has 16 amino acids. The CDR3 loop is CATSRDRASGSYEQYF. CDR3 sequence (DNA): TGTGCCACCAGCAGAGATCGGGCTAGCGGGAGTTACGAGCAGTACTTC.

The rearrangement links TRBV4-3 to TRBJ2-7; 7 nucleotides agree with TRBD2. Germline V gene lookup returns CDR1 LGHNA and CDR2 YSLEER. The CDR3 totals 15 residues. Unmatched junction bases numbered 4, after V lost 2 bases and J lost 0 bases. The CDR3 coding sequence is TGCGCCAGCAGCCAATTTAGGGAGGGCTCCTACGAGCAGTACTTC. Amino acid sequence: CASSQFREGSYEQYF.

The rearrangement uses TRBV29-1 and TRBJ1-1, with D perhaps matching TRBD1 (5 bases). Germline V gene data show CDR1 as SQVTM and CDR2 as ANQGSEA. The CDR3 length is 14 residues. Trimming took 3 bases from V and 5 from J, leaving 16 bases between them. CDR3: CSVDPRRGRTEAFF. The CDR3 coding sequence is TGCAGCGTTGACCCGAGGAGGGGCCGGACTGAAGCTTTCTTT.

This clone was recorded once. The gene calls are TRBV2 and TRBJ1-2; 7 nucleotides line up with TRBD1. The CDR3 spans 16 residues. The junction had 5 bases not matched to a gene; V was cut back by 1 base and J by 0 bases. Germline lookup yields CDR1 SNHLY and CDR2 FYNNEI. CDR3 protein: CASSEVRQGANYGYTF. The CDR3 DNA reads as TGTGCCAGCAGTGAAGTAAGGCAGGGGGCTAACTATGGCTACACCTTC.

The genes are TRBV9 and TRBJ2-5, with TRBD2 as a possible D gene (6 bases). The germline V and J ends were trimmed by 3 bases and 5 bases, with 11 bases remaining between them. Germline V lookup: CDR1 SGDLS, CDR2 YYNGEE. CDR3 length equals 13 residues. This CDR3 reads CASSGRGGETQYF. The CDR3 coding sequence is TGTGCCAGCAGCGGGAGGGGCGGGGAGACCCAGTACTTC.